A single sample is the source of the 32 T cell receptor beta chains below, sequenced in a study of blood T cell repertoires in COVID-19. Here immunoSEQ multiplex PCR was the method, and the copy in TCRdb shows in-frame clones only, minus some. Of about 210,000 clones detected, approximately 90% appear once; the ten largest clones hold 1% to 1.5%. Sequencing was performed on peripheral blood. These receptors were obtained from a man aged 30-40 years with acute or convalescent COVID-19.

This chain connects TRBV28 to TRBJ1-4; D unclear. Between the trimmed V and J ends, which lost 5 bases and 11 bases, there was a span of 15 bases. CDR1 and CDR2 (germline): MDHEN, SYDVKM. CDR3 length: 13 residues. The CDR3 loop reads CASSEAPSGKLFF. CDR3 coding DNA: TGTGCCAGCAGTGAGGCTCCTTCGGGGAAACTGTTTTTT.

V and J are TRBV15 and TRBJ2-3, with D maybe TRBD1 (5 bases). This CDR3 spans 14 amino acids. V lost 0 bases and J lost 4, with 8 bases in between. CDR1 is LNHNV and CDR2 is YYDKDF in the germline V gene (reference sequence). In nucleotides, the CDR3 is TGTGCCACCAGCAGAGAATTCAGGGCAGATACGCAGTATTTT. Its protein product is CATSREFRADTQYF.

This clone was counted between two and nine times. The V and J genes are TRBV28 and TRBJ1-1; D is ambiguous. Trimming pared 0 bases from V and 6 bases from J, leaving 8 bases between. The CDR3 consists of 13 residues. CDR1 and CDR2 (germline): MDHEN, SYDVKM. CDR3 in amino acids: CASSLWSGAEAFF. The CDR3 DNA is TGTGCCAGCAGTTTATGGTCGGGTGCTGAAGCTTTCTTT.

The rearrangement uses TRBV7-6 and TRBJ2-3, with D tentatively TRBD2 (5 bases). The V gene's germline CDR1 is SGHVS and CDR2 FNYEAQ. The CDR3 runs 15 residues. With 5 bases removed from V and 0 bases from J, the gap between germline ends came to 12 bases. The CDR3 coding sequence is TGTGCCAGCAGCCCAAGCGGCTATAGCACAGATACGCAGTATTTT. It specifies CASSPSGYSTDTQYF.

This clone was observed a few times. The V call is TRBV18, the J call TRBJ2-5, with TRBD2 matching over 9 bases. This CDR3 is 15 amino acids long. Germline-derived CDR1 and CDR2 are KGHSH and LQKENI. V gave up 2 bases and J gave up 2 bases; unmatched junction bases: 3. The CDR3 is CASSPASGIQETQYF. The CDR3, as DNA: TGTGCCAGCTCACCAGCTAGCGGGATACAAGAGACCCAGTACTTC.

The DNA of the CDR3 is TGTGCCAGCTCAGCCGGGACAGGGACGGAGGAGCAGTACTTC. Translation: CASSAGTGTEEQYF. The chain couples TRBV18 to TRBJ2-7, with 9 bases fitting TRBD1. This CDR3 region has 14 residues. After removal of 5 bases from V and 7 bases from J, the junction contained 9 bases not matched to a gene. Germline lookup yields CDR1 KGHSH and CDR2 LQKENI.

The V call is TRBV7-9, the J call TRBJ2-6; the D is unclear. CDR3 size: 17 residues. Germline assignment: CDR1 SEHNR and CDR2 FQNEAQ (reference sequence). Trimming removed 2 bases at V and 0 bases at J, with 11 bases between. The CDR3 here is CASSLLAGRSGANVLTF. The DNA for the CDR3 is TGTGCCAGCAGCTTACTGGCAGGCCGCTCTGGGGCCAACGTCCTGACTTTC.

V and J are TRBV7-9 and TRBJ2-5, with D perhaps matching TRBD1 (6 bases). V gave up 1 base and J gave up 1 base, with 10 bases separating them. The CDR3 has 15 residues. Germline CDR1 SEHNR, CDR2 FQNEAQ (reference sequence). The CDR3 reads CASSLVPTGQETQYF. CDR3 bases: TGTGCCAGCAGCTTAGTCCCGACAGGCCAAGAGACCCAGTACTTC.

CDR3 amino acids: CASSLNTGPAGEQFF. In DNA, the CDR3 is TGTGCCAGCAGTTTAAATACAGGGCCGGCGGGTGAGCAGTTCTTC. The chain has TRBV28 and TRBJ2-1; a weak D match, TRBD1 (6 bases). V was pared by 2 bases and J by 9 bases, with 17 bases between. Germline values: CDR1 MDHEN, CDR2 SYDVKM. The CDR3 contains 15 residues.

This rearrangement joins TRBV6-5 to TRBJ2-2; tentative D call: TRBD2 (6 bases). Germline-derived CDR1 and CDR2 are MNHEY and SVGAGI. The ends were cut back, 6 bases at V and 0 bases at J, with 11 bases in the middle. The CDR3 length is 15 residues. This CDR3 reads CASSDLATNTGELFF. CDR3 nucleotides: TGTGCCAGCAGCGATCTAGCGACGAACACCGGGGAGCTGTTTTTT.

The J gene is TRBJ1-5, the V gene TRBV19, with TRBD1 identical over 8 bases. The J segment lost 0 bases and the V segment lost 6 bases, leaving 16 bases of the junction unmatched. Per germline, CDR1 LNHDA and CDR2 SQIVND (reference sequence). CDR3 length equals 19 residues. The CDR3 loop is CASSQLGQGGGYSNQPQHF. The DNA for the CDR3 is TGTGCCAGTAGCCAACTTGGACAGGGAGGAGGATATAGCAATCAGCCCCAGCATTTT.

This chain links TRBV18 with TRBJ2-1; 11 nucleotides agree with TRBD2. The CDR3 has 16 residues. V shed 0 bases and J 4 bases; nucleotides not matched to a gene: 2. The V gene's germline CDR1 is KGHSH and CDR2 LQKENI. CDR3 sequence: CASSPPTSGVYNEQFF. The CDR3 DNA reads TGTGCCAGCTCACCACCGACTAGCGGGGTTTACAATGAGCAGTTCTTC.

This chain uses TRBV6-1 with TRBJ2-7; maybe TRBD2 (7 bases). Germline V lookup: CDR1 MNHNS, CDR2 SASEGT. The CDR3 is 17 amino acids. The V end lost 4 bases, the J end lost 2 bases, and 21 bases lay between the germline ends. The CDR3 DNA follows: TGTGCCAGCAGTGCGGGGGCTCAAGCGGGATCAACCTACGAGCAGTACTTC. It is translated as CASSAGAQAGSTYEQYF.

For the CDR3, the DNA is TGCGCCAGCTCCCGTCCCGGCGGGACGGCGGATAAATATGGCTACACCTTC. Its protein product is CASSRPGGTADKYGYTF. This rearrangement joins TRBV5-1 to TRBJ1-2; maybe TRBD1 (5 bases). Trimming pared 7 bases from V and 5 bases from J, leaving 27 bases between. CDR1 and CDR2 from the germline V gene are SGHRS and YFSETQ. CDR3 length: 17 amino acids.

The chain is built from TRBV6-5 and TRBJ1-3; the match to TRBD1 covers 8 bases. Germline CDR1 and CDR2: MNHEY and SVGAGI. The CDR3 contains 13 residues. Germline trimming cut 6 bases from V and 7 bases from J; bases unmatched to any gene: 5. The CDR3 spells CASRSDRGNTIYF. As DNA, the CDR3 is TGTGCCAGCAGATCCGACAGGGGTAACACCATATATTTT.

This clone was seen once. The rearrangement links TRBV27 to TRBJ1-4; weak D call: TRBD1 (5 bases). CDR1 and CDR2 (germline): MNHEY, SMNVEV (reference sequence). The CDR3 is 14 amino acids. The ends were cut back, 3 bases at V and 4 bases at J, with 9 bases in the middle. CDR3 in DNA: TGTGCCAGCAGTTTCGCAGGGAATAATGAAAAACTGTTTTTT. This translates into CASSFAGNNEKLFF. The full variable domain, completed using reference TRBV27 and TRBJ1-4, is EAQVTQNPRYLITVTGKKLTVTCSQNMNHEYMSWYRQDPGLGLRQIYYSMNVEVTDKGDVPEGYKVSRKEKRNFPLILESPSPNQTSLYFCASSFAGNNEKLFFGSGTQLSVL.

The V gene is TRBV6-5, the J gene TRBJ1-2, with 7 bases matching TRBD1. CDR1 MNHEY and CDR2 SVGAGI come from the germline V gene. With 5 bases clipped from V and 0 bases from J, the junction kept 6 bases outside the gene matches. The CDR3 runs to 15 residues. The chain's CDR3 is CASSTNRGSNYGYTF. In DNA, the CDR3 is TGTGCCAGCAGTACGAACAGGGGTTCTAACTATGGCTACACCTTC.

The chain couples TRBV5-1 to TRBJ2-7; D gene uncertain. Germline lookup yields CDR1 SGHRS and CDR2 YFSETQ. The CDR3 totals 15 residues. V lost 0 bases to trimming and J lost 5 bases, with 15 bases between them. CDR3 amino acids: CASSLVVTMVDEQYF. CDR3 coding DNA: TGCGCCAGCAGCTTGGTAGTAACTATGGTCGACGAGCAGTACTTC.

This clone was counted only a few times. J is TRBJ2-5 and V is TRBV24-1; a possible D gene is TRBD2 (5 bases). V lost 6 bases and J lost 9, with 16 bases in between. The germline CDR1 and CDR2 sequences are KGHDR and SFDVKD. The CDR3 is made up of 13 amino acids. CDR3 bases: TGTGCCACCAGTATCGGGGTTGAACGGGCCCAGTACTTC. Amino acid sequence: CATSIGVERAQYF.

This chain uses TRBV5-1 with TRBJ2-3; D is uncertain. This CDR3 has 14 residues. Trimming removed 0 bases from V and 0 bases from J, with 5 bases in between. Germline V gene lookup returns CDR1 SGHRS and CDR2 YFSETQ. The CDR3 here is CASSLGASTDTQYF. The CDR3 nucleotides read TGCGCCAGCAGCTTGGGGGCTAGCACAGATACGCAGTATTTT.

CDR3 sequence (DNA): TGTGCCAGCAGCTTAAGCGGGGGGACAAATACGCAGTATTTT. This sequence encodes CASSLSGGTNTQYF. The chain uses TRBV11-3 and TRBJ2-3; 9 bases are a match to TRBD2. The germline V gene encodes CDR1 SGHNT and CDR2 YENEEA. Trimming cost V 2 bases and J 7 bases; bases outside gene matches: 4. There are 14 residues in the CDR3.

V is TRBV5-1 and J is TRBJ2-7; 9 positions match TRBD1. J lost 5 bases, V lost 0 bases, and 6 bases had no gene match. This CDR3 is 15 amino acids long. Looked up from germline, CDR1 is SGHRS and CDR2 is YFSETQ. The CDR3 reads CASSLGQGDLHEQYF. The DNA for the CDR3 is TGCGCCAGCAGCTTGGGACAGGGGGATCTCCACGAGCAGTACTTC.

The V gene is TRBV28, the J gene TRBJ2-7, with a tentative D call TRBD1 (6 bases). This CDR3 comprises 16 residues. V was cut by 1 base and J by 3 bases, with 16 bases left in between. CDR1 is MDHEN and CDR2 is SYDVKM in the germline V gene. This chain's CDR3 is CASSLSGLTQGYEQYF. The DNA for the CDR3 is TGTGCCAGCAGTTTATCGGGCCTCACACAGGGCTACGAGCAGTACTTC.

The CDR3 DNA reads TGTGCCAGCACCCAACAGGATGAGCAGTTCTTC. Protein: CASTQQDEQFF. V is TRBV6-5 and J is TRBJ2-1, with D maybe TRBD1 (5 bases). CDR1 is MNHEY and CDR2 is SVGAGI in the germline V gene. CDR3 length equals 11 residues. V was cut by 7 bases and J by 8 bases, with 9 bases left in between.

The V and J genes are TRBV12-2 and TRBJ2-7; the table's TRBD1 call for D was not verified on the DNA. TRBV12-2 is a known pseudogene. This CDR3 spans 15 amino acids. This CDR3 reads CASRLGGTGTYEQYF. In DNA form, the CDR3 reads TGTGCAAGTCGCTTAGGCGGGACAGGAACCTACGAGCAGTACTTC.

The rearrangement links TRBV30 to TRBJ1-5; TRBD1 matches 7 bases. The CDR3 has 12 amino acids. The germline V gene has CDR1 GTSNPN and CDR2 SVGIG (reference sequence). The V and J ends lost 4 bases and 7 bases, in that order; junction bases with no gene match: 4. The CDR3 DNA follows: TGTGCCTGGAACAGGGGAGGACAGCCCCAGCATTTT. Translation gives CAWNRGGQPQHF. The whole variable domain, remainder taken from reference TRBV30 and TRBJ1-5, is SQTIHQWPATLVQPVGSPLSLECTVEGTSNPNLYWYRQAAGRGLQLLFYSVGIGQISSEVPQNLSASRPQDRQFILSSKKLLLSDSGFYLCAWNRGGQPQHFGDGTRLSIL.

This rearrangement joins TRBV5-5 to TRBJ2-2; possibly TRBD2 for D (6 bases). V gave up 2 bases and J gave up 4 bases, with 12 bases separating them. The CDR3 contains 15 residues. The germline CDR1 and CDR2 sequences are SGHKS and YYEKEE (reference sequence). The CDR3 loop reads CASSFLGGGTGELFF. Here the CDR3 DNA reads TGTGCCAGCAGCTTTCTCGGGGGTGGCACCGGGGAGCTGTTTTTT. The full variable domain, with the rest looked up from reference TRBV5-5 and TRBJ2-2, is DAGVTQSPTHLIKTRGQQVTLRCSPISGHKSVSWYQQVLGQGPQFIFQYYEKEERGRGNFPDRFSARQFPNYSSELNVNALLLGDSALYLCASSFLGGGTGELFFGEGSRLTVL.

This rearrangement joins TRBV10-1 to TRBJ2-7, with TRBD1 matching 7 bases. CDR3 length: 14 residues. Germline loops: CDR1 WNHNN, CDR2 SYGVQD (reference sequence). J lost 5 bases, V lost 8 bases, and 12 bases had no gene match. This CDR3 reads CASDYPTGKNEQYF. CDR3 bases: TGCGCCAGCGACTATCCGACAGGGAAAAACGAGCAGTACTTC.

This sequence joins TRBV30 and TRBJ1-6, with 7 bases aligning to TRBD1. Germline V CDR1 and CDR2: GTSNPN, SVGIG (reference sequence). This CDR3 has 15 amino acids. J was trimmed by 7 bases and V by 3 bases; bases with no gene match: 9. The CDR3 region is CAWRRDRISNSPLHF. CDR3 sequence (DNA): TGTGCCTGGAGAAGGGACAGAATATCAAATTCACCCCTCCACTTT. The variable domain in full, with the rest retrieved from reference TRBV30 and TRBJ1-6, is SQTIHQWPATLVQPVGSPLSLECTVEGTSNPNLYWYRQAAGRGLQLLFYSVGIGQISSEVPQNLSASRPQDRQFILSSKKLLLSDSGFYLCAWRRDRISNSPLHFGNGTRLTVT.

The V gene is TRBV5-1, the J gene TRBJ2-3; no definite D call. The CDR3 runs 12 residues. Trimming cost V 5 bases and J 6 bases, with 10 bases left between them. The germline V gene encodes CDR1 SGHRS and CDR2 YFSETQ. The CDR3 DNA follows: TGCGCCAGCAGTATGGGCCGTGATACGCAGTATTTT. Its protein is CASSMGRDTQYF.

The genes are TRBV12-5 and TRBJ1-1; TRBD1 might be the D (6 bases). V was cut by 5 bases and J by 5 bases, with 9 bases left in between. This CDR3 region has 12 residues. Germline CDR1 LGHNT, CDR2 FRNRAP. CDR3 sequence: CASGLGQTEAFF. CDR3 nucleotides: TGTGCTAGTGGTCTCGGACAGACTGAAGCTTTCTTT.

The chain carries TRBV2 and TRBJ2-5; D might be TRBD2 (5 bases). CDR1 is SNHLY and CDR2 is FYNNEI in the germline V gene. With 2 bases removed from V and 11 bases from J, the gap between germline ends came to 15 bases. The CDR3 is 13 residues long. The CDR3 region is CASSERRARDQYF. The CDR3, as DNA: TGTGCCAGCAGTGAAAGGCGGGCTAGGGATCAGTACTTC.